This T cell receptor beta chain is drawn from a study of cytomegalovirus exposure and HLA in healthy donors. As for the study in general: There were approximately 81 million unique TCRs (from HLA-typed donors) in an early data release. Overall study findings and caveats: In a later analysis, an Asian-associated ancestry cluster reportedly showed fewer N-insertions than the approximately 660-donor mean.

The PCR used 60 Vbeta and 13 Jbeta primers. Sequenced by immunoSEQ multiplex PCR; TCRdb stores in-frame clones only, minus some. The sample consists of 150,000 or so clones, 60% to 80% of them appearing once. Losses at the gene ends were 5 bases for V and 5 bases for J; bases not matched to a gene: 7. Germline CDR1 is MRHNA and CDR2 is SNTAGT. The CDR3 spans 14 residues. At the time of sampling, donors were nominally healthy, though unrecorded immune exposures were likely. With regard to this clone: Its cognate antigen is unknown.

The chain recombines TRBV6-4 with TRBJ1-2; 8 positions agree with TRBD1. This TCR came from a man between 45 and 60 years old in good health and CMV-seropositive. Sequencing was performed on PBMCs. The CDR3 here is CASSSGQGDYGYTF. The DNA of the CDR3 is TGTGCCAGCAGTTCAGGACAGGGTGATTATGGCTACACCTTC.